This paragraph covers one TCR beta chain sequence. Its antigen is currently not known. Base qualities are not at hand, and no much larger clone is one base apart. Using the deep immunoSEQ assay, multiplex PCR amplified TCR CDR3 regions from genomic DNA. Extracted genomic DNA from each cell subset was spread evenly across all wells of several immunoSEQ 96-well plates, with each plate serving as a replicate. Each replicate PCR for sorted subsets received approximately 220 ng genomic DNA, equal to tens of thousands of T cell genomes. The purified libraries were quantified using a Qubit 3.0 fluorometer, sized with a Bioanalyzer 2100, and then quantified again using the KAPA Library Quantification kit. Each immunoSEQ 96-well plate was sequenced on its own single-read 150-cycle Illumina NextSeq 550 flow cell. Turning to the authors' computational methods: Because only junctional sequences without quality scores were contained in the immunoSEQ output, filtering matching that applied to full-length reads could not be performed. Sequences were annotated with PyIR, a Python wrapper for IgBLAST v1.9, using IMGT germline references to assign V/J genes and CDR3. Reads were filtered out if the reads had weak V/J assignments (E-value above 1e-6), no CDR3, stop codons, out-of-frame junctions, or ambiguous translated residues. V3J clonotypes were defined as sequences sharing the same inferred V gene, J gene, and CDR3 amino acid sequence. Percentage overlap between repertoires was computed as shared unique clonotypes divided by the size of the smaller repertoire. Richness of each repertoire was evaluated using RTK rarefaction, the Chao1 estimator, and Recon v2.1 estimates of unobserved clonotypes. For all TCRbeta clonotypes obtained by the gDNA method from several donors, generation probabilities were computed with OLGA. TCRdb obtained this table from immuneACCESS and retained in-frame rearrangements with V and J assigned. These tables miss some clones; where compared with another copy, unresolved V genes account for less than half of the shortfall, and the remainder is unexplained. The V and J calls and the clone size are those of that table, but D and trimming were determined from the DNA. The sample table records about 2.1 million clones; 93% of these occur just once. The ten largest clones take up roughly 1.7% of the sample.

CD8 naive samples were obtained by positive selection for CCR7 among CD45RO-negative cells, yielding a CD45RA+CCR7+ population from which TemRA cells were excluded. The donors were healthy, HIV-negative adults with no recently reported acute infections or vaccinations. Every donor was a Caucasian adult living in Nashville, Tennessee, USA. Blood was collected by leukapheresis, and PBMCs were isolated by Ficoll-Histopaque density gradient centrifugation and then cryopreserved in liquid nitrogen vapor phase. Analytical flow cytometry was used to check the purity and quantity of each magnetically sorted T cell population. Genomic DNA was isolated from every sorted fraction and measured by UV absorbance on a Nanodrop 2000c. These data belong to a study of shared clonotypes between healthy human individuals (dated by TCRdb to about 2020). Regarding the study in general: The cohort comprised a couple of women and a few men aged 18 to 49 years. For each donor, CD4 naive and CD4 memory were each given three plates, CD8 naive was given two plates, and CD8 memory was given one plate. Blood TCR repertoires of a handful of healthy adults were deeply sequenced to estimate repertoire size and the extent of clonotype sharing between individuals. To increase sequencing depth and limit assay-specific biases, TCR repertoire library preparation and sequencing were carried out by different laboratories using diverse techniques. Each donor's leukapheresis produced roughly between roughly 0.85 and 9.5 billion PBMCs.

Beyond this particular receptor, the publication reports: Naive subsets generally had larger estimated clonotype richness than memory subsets did. When a few donors were compared, the shared fraction of clonotypes was roughly 4.8% for naive CD4, roughly 3.3% for naive CD8, roughly 2.5% for memory CD4, and 0.3% to 0.5% for memory CD8. Clonotypes shared by all four sorted-subset donors showed higher generation probabilities than non-shared clonotypes. Because the study included only a small number of donors, the genetic and exposure-history diversity represented was limited. Even with the large sequencing depth, rarefaction of the sorted-subset datasets indicated that sequencing was incomplete. Pairwise subsampling indicated that sequencing depth was expected to affect the degree of clonotype sharing among donors. Only blood was sampled, and tissue TCR repertoires likely differ from those in blood.

In the germline V gene, CDR1 corresponds to SGHTA and CDR2 to FQGNSA. Deletion took 6 bases off V and 5 bases off J, with a span of 13 bases between the germline ends. The CDR3 measures 13 amino acids from cysteine to phenylalanine. The retained sequence is limited to the CDR3, 39 bases, with the frame set at the first base. Sequencing input: naive CD8+ T cells from PBMCs. Sample cell subset or site, as interpreted from the label and publication: CD45RA+CCR7+. This clonotype was obtained from a man between 18 and 35 years old in good health. Some clones in this sample may be carry-over from other donors' samples. The rearranged chain carries TRBV7-2 and TRBJ1-1, and the D gene may be TRBD1, 6 bases matching. The CDR3 loop reads CASSPRGHTEAFF. The nucleotide sequence is given as TGTGCCAGCAGTCCCCGGGGGCATACTGAAGCTTTCTTT.